The subject of this entry is one T cell receptor (beta chain). Its antigen is unknown. Repertoires were generated with immunoSEQ multiplex PCR, while TCRdb's copy carries only in-frame clones and drops some. Of more than 30,000 clones listed, around 87% are singletons. The germline gives CDR1 GTSNPN, CDR2 SVGIG (reference sequence). The CDR3 extends over 14 amino acids. V was clipped by 4 bases and J by 9 bases; unmatched bases: 10. The source of the sample is a study of PD-L1 blockade in urothelial cancer. Study-wide context: Patients commenced intravenous atezolizumab, 1,200 mg every 3 weeks, in the mid-2010s. Blood-derived samples held a median approximately 140,000 T cells. Findings and caveats of the study: Blood TCR clonality below the median before treatment was a predictor of better survival.

Urothelial carcinoma in patients was locally advanced or metastatic. The sequencing used PBMCs, collected around atezolizumab (anti-PD-L1) treatment. The chain combines TRBV30 with TRBJ2-1, with TRBD1 matching over 9 bases. This TCR was recovered from a man between 45 and 60 years old with urothelial cancer. CDR3 sequence (DNA): TGTGCCTGGACCGTACAGGGGGCAAACGGTGAGCAGTTCTTC. Its protein is CAWTVQGANGEQFF.